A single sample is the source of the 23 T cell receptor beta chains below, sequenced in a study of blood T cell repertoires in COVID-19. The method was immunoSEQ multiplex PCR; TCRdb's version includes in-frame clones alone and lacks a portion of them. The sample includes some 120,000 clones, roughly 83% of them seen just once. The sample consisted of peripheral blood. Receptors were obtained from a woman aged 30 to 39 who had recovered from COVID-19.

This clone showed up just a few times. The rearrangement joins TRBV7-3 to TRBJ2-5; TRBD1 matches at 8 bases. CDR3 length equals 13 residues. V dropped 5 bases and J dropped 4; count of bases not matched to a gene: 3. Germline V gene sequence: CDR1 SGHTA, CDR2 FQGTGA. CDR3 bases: TGTGCCAGCAGCAAAGACAGGGGAGAGACCCAGTACTTC. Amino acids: CASSKDRGETQYF.

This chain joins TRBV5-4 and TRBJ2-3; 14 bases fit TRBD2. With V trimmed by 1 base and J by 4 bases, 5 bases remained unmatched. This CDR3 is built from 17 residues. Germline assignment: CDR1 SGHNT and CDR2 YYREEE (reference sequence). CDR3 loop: CASSLRGLAGGPDTQYF. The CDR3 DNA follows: TGTGCCAGCAGCTTGCGTGGACTAGCGGGAGGACCAGATACGCAGTATTTT.

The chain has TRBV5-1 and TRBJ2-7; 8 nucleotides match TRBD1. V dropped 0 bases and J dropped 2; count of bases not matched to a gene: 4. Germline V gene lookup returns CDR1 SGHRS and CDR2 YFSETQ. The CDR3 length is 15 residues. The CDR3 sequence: CASSLADRGPYEQYF. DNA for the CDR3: TGCGCCAGCAGCTTGGCCGACAGGGGACCCTACGAGCAGTACTTC.

The CDR3 nucleotides are TGTGCCACCAGCAGAGATCCCGGAGCATCACCCCTCCACTTT. Protein sequence: CATSRDPGASPLHF. The gene calls are TRBV15 and TRBJ1-6; D gene ambiguous. Trimming removed 0 bases from V and 10 bases from J, with 10 bases in between. Per germline, CDR1 LNHNV and CDR2 YYDKDF (reference sequence). The CDR3 is made up of 14 amino acids.

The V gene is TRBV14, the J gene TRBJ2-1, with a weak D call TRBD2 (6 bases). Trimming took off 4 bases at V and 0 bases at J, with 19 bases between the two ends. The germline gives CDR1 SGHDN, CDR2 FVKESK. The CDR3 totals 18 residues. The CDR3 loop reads CASSREISGPSSYNEQFF. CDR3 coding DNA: TGTGCCAGCAGCCGGGAAATTAGCGGACCTAGCTCCTACAATGAGCAGTTCTTC. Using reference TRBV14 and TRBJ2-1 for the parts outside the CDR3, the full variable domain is EAGVTQFPSHSVIEKGQTVTLRCDPISGHDNLYWYRRVMGKEIKFLLHFVKESKQDESGMPNNRFLAERTGGTYSTLKVQPAELEDSGVYFCASSREISGPSSYNEQFFGPGTRLTVL.

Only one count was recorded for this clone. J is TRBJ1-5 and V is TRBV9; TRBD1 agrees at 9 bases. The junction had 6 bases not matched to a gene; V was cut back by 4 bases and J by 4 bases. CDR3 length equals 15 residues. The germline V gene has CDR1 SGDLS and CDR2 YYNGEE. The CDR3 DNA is TGTGCCAGCAGCCAGGGGACAGGGAAGAATCAGCCCCAGCATTTT. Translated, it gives CASSQGTGKNQPQHF.

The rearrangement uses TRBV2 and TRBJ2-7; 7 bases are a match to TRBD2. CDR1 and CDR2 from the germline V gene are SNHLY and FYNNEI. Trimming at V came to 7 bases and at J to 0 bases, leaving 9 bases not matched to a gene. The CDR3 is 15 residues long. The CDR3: CASKEEGGSSYEQYF. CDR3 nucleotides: TGTGCCAGCAAGGAGGAGGGAGGGAGCTCCTACGAGCAGTACTTC.

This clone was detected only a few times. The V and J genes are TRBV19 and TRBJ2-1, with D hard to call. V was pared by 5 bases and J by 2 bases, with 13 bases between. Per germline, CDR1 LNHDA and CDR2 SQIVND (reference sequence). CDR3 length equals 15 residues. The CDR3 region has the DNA TGTGCCAGTAGTTCTTCTAACTCACCCTACAATGAGCAGTTCTTC. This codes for CASSSSNSPYNEQFF.

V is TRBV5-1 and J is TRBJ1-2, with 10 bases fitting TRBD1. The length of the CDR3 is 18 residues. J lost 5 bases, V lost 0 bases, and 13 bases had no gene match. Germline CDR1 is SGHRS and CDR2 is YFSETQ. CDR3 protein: CASSLGRQGAVGDYGYTF. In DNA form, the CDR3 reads TGCGCCAGCAGCTTGGGACGACAGGGGGCCGTTGGGGATTATGGCTACACCTTC.

The CDR3 nucleotides are TGTGCCAGCAGCCAAGATCCCCCCAGTTTTCCCTACAATGAGCAGTTCTTC. Encoded protein: CASSQDPPSFPYNEQFF. The chain carries TRBV3-1 (or the pseudogene TRBV3-2) and TRBJ2-1; D is unresolved. Germline values: CDR1 LGHDT, CDR2 YNNKEL (reference sequence). With 0 bases removed from V and 2 bases from J, the gap between germline ends came to 14 bases. This CDR3 spans 17 amino acids.

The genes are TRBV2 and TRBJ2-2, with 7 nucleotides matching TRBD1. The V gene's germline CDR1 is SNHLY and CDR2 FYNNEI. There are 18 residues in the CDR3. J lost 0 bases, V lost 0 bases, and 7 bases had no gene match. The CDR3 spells CASSEAGPQGANTGELFF. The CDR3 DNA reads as TGTGCCAGCAGTGAAGCGGGCCCCCAGGGGGCGAACACCGGGGAGCTGTTTTTT.

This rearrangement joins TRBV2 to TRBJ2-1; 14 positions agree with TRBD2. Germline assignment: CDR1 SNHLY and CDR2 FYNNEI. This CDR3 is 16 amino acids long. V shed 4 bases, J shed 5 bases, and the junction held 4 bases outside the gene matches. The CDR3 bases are TGTGCCAGCAGTGGACTAGCGGGAGGGATTAACAATGAGCAGTTCTTC. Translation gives CASSGLAGGINNEQFF.

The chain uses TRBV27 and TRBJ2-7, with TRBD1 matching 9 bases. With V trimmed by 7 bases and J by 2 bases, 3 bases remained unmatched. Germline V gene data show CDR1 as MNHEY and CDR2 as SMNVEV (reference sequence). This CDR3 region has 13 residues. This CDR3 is CASKTGGAYEQYF. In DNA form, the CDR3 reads TGTGCCAGCAAAACAGGGGGCGCCTACGAGCAGTACTTC.

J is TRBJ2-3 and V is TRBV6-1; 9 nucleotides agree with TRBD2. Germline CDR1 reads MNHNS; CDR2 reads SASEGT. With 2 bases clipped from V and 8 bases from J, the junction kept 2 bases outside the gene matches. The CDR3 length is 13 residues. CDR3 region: CASSELTSGTQYF. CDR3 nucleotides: TGTGCCAGCAGTGAACTGACTAGCGGTACGCAGTATTTT.

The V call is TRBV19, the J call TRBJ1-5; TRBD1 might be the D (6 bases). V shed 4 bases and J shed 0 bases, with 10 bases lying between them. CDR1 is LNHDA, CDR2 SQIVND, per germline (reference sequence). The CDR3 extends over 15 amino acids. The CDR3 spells CASSSGQNSNQPQHF. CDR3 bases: TGTGCCAGTAGTAGCGGACAGAATAGCAATCAGCCCCAGCATTTT.

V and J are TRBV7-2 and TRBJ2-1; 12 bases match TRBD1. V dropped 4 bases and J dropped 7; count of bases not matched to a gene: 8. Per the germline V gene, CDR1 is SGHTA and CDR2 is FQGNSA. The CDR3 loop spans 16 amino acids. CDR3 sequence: CASSSAGTGGGNEQFF. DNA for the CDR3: TGTGCCAGCAGCTCGGCCGGGACAGGGGGCGGGAATGAGCAGTTCTTC.

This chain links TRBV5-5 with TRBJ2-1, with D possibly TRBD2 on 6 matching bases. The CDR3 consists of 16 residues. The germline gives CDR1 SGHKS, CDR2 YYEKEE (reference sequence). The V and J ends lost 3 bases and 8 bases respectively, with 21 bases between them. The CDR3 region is CASSSRPGPPGDEQFF. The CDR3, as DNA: TGTGCCAGCAGCTCGAGACCGGGTCCCCCGGGGGATGAGCAGTTCTTC.

The CDR3 DNA is TGTGCCACCAGCGAACCCACCGGGACAGGTTTGGGCTACACCTTC. The encoded protein is CATSEPTGTGLGYTF. The chain recombines TRBV15 with TRBJ1-2, with 8 bases identical to TRBD1. Trimming removed 5 bases from V and 8 bases from J; junction bases left unmatched: 13. The CDR3 has 15 residues. The germline CDR1 and CDR2 sequences are LNHNV and YYDKDF (reference sequence). The whole variable domain, filled in from reference TRBV15 and TRBJ1-2, reads DAMVIQNPRYQVTQFGKPVTLSCSQTLNHNVMYWYQQKSSQAPKLLFHYYDKDFNNEADTPDNFQSRRPNTSFCFLDIRSPGLGDTAMYLCATSEPTGTGLGYTFGSGTRLTVV.

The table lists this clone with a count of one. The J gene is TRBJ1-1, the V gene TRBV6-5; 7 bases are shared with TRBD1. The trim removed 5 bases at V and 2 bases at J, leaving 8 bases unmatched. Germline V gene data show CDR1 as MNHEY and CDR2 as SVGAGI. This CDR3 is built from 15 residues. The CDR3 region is CASSRQGRRNTEAFF. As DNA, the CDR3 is TGTGCCAGCAGTCGACAGGGACGTCGTAACACTGAAGCTTTCTTT.

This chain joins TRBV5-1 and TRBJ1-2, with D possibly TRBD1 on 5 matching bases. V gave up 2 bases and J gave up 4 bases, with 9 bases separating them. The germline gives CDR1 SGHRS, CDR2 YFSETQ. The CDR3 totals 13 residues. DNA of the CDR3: TGCGCCAGCAGCTTCGACAGTACCTATGGCTACACCTTC. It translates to CASSFDSTYGYTF.

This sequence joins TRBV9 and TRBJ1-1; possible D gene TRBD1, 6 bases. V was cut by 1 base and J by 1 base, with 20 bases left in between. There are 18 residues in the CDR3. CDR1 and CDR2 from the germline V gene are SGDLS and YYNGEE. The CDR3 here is CASSVKTGWASSNTEAFF. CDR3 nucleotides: TGTGCCAGCAGCGTAAAAACAGGGTGGGCCAGCTCGAACACTGAAGCTTTCTTT.

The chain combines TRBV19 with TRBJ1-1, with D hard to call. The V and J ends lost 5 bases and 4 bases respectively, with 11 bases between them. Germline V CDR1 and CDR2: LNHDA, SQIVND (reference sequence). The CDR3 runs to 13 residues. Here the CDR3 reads CASSRSVRTEAFF. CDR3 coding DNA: TGTGCCAGTAGTCGGTCGGTCCGCACTGAAGCTTTCTTT.

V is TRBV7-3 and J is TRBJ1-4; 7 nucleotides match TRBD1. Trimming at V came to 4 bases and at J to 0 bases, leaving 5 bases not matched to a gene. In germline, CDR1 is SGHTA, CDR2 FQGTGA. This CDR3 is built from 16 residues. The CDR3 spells CASSSGTVATNEKLFF. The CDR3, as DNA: TGTGCCAGCAGCTCCGGGACAGTAGCAACTAATGAAAAACTGTTTTTT.